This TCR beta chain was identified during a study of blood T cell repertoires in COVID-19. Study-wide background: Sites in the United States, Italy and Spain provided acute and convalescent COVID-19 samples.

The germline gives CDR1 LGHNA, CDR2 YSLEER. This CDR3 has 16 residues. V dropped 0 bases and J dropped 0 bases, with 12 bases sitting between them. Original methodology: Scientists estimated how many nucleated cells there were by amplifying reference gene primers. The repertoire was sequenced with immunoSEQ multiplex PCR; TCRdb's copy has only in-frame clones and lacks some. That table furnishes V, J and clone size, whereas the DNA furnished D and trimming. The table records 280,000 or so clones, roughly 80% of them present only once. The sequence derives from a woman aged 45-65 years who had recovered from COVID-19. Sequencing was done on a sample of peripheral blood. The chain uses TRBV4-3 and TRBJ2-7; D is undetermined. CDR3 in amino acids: CASSQDWQTFSYEQYF. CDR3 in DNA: TGCGCCAGCAGCCAAGACTGGCAAACGTTCTCCTACGAGCAGTACTTC.